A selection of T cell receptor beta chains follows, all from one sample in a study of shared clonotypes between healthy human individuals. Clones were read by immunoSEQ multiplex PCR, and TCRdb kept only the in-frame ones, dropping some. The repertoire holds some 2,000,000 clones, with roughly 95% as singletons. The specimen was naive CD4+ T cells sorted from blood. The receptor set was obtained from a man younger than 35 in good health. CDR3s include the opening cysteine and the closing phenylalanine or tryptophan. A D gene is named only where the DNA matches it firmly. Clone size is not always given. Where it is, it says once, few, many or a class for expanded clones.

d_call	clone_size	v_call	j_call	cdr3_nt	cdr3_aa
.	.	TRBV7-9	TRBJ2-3	TGTGCCAGCAGCCCCTCTTACAGCACAGATACGCAGTATTTT	CASSPSYSTDTQYF
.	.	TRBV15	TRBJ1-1	TGTGCCACCAGCGGAGGGTTCTTGGACTCGGCGGCCATGAACACTGAAGCTTTCTTT	CATSGGFLDSAAMNTEAFF
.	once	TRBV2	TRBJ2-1	TGTGCCAGCAGCATCACCGGGACTCTGGCCGATGAGCAGTTCTTC	CASSITGTLADEQFF
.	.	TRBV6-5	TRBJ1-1	TGTGCCAGCAGTTCCCAGACAGAGAACACTGAAGCTTTCTTT	CASSSQTENTEAFF
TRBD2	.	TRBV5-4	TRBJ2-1	TGTGCCAGCAGCCAGACTAGCGGTGCCTACAATGAGCAGTTCTTC	CASSQTSGAYNEQFF
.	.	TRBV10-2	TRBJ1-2	TGCGCCAGCAGTGAGGGCAGATTGGATGGCTACACCTTC	CASSEGRLDGYTF
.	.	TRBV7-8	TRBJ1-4	TGTGCCAGCAGCGTCCGACACTCTGAAAAACTGTTTTTT	CASSVRHSEKLFF
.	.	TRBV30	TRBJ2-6	TGTGCTGGCCACTCTGGGGCCAACGTCCTGACTTTC	CAGHSGANVLTF
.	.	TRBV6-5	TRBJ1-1	TGTGCCAGCAGTTACTCCGGGACAACGAACACTGAAGCTTTCTTT	CASSYSGTTNTEAFF
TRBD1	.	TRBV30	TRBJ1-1	TGTGCCTGGACAGGGGGGAGGAACACTGAAGCTTTCTTT	CAWTGGRNTEAFF
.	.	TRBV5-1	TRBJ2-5	TGCGCCAGCAGCTTGGTTACAGGTCAAGAGACCCAGTACTTC	CASSLVTGQETQYF
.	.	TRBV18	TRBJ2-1	TGTGCCAGCTCCTTGGGGGGCTACAATGAGCAGTTCTTC	CASSLGGYNEQFF
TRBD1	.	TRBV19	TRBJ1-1	TGTGCCAGTAGAGGACAGGATTTTGGACGGGGAAACACTGAAGCTTTCTTT	CASRGQDFGRGNTEAFF
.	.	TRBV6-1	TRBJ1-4	TGTGCCAGCAGTGAGATAGGGAGATTTAATGAAAAACTGTTTTTT	CASSEIGRFNEKLFF
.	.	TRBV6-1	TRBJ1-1	TGTGCCAGCAGGGCCGGGACCATGAACACTGAAGCTTTCTTT	CASRAGTMNTEAFF
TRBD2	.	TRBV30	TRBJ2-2	TGTGCCTGGAGTAGCGGGGACCTAGGCGCGAACACCGGGGAGCTGTTTTTT	CAWSSGDLGANTGELFF
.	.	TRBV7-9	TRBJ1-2	TGTGCCAGCAGCTTAGGAACGGCAGGGAAAATGTATGGCTACACCTTC	CASSLGTAGKMYGYTF
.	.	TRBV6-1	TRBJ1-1	TGTGCCAGCAGTGAAAGGGGGTCTTTTGAAGCTTTCTTT	CASSERGSFEAFF
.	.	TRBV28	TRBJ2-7	TGTGCCAGCAGTTTGGGGGGGACCGGACAGGCCCCCTACGAGCAGTACTTC	CASSLGGTGQAPYEQYF
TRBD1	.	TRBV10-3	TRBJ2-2	TGTGCCATCAGTTCGGGACAGGGAATCGGGGAGCTGTTTTTT	CAISSGQGIGELFF
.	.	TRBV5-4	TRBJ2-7	TGTGCCAGCAGCCCGGGTAGGCTACCCTACGAGCAGTACTTC	CASSPGRLPYEQYF
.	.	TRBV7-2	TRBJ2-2	TGTGCCAGCAGCACCGGACCCGGGGGCGGGGAGCTGTTTTTT	CASSTGPGGGELFF
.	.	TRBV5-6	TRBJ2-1	TGTGCCAGCAGCTTGAGTGTCGGCTTCTCCTACAATGAGCAGTTCTTC	CASSLSVGFSYNEQFF
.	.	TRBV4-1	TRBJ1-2	TGCGCCAGCAGCCAAGTACTTAAGGGGGGGCCAGAGGGCTACACCTTC	CASSQVLKGGPEGYTF
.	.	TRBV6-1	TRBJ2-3	TGTGCCAGCAGTGAGTTCCGGGGGGCCAGCACAGATACGCAGTATTTT	CASSEFRGASTDTQYF
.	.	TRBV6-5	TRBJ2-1	TGTGCCAGCAGTTACAATAAGGAGGGGTCGGGTGAGCAGTTCTTC	CASSYNKEGSGEQFF
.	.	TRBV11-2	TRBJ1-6	TGTGCCAGCAACTTCGCGGCAGGGCCCAATTCACCCCTCCACTTT	CASNFAAGPNSPLHF
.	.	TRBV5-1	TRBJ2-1	TGCGCCAGCAGCTTGAGTAATGAGCAGTTCTTC	CASSLSNEQFF
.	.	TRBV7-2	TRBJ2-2	TGTGCCAGCAGCATAAGGAGGGTTGGCGGGGAGCTGTTTTTT	CASSIRRVGGELFF
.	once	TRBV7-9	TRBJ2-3	TGTGCCAGCAGCTCCACAGGGACCCGGGGGACAGATACGCAGTATTTT	CASSSTGTRGTDTQYF
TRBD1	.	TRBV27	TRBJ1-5	TGTGCCAGCAGTTTAGGACAGGGGGCGAATCAGCCCCAGCATTTT	CASSLGQGANQPQHF
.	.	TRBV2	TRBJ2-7	TGTGCCAGCAGTGAAGAGGCAGCCTACGAGCAGTACTTC	CASSEEAAYEQYF
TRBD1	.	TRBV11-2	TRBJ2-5	TGTGCCAGCAGCTTATCCCGTGCGGACAGGGGGTGGGAGACCCAGTACTTC	CASSLSRADRGWETQYF
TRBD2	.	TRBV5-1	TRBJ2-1	TGCGCCAGCAGCTTGGGCCTAGCGGGGAGCTCCTACAATGAGCAGTTCTTC	CASSLGLAGSSYNEQFF
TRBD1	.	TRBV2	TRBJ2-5	TGTGCCAGCAGAGGGACAGGGGACCGAGAGACCCAGTACTTC	CASRGTGDRETQYF
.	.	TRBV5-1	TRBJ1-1	TGCGCCAGCAGCTTGGAAGGGGGGGTCTCTCCTGAAGCTTTCTTT	CASSLEGGVSPEAFF
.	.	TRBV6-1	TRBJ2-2	TGTGCCAGCAGTGAAACCTCGGGGATGGGGGCCGGGGAGCTGTTTTTT	CASSETSGMGAGELFF
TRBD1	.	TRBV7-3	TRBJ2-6	TGTGCCAGCAGCCTACTTGAATTTACCGGGACAGGGGGCAACTCTGGGGCCAACGTCCTGACTTTC	CASSLLEFTGTGGNSGANVLTF
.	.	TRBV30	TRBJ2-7	TGTGCCTGGAGCTCTACGTTGACAGGGACTAGTACGGGCGAGCAGTACTTC	CAWSSTLTGTSTGEQYF
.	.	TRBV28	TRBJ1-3	TGTGCCAGCAGTTTAGGAGGATCTGGAAACACCATATATTTT	CASSLGGSGNTIYF
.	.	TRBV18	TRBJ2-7	TGTGCCAGCTCACCGGTTCGGGGAGCCTACGAGCAGTACTTC	CASSPVRGAYEQYF
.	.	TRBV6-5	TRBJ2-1	TGTGCCAGCAAAAAAGATGGTAATGAGCAGTTCTTC	CASKKDGNEQFF
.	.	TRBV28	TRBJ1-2	TGTGCCAGCACCCCTCGGGCAGGGTTGTTTCGGAACTATGGCTACACCTTC	CASTPRAGLFRNYGYTF
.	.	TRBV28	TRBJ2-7	TGTGCCAGCGGAAGACCGGGACTCTTCTACGAGCAGTACTTC	CASGRPGLFYEQYF
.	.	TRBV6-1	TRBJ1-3	TGTGCCAGCAGTGGAACATACCGGGACTTAAGAAGCTCTGGAAACACCATATATTTT	CASSGTYRDLRSSGNTIYF
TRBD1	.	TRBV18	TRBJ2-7	TGTGCCAGCTCACCCTCCTGGACAGGGGGCGAATCCCACGAGCAGTACTTC	CASSPSWTGGESHEQYF
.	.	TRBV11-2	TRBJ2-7	TGTGCCAGCAGTCCTTTAAGTGGGGGACACTCCTACGAGCAGTACTTC	CASSPLSGGHSYEQYF
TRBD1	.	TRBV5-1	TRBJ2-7	TGCGCCAGCAGCTTGCATGTCGGGACAGGGGGCGAGTACGAGCAGTACTTC	CASSLHVGTGGEYEQYF
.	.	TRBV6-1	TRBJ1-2	TGTGCCAGCAGTGAAGCCTGGGGGGGGTATGGCTACACCTTC	CASSEAWGGYGYTF
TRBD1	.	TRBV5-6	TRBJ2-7	TGTGCCAGCAGCTTAGGGACAGGGGGTTTTCACGAGCAGTACTTC	CASSLGTGGFHEQYF
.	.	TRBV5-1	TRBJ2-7	TGCGCCAGCAGCTTGGAGGCAGGGGATGCCTACGAGCAGTACTTC	CASSLEAGDAYEQYF
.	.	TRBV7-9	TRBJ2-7	TGTGCCAGCAGCGGCCGCGTCGGGGCAGTTTACGAGCAGTACTTC	CASSGRVGAVYEQYF
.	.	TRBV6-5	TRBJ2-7	TGTGCCAGCAGTTTTGTAGGGGGCTACGAGCAGTACTTC	CASSFVGGYEQYF